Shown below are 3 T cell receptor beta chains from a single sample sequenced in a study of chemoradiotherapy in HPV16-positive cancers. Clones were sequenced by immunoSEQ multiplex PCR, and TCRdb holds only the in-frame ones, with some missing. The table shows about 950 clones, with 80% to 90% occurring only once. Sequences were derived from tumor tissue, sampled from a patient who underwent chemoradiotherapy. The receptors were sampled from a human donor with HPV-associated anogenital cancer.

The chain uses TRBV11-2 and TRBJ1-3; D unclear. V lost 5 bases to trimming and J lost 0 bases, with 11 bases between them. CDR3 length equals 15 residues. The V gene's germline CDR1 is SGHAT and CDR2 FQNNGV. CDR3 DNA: TGTGCCAGCAGCCTTATCCGGAACTCTGGAAACACCATATATTTT. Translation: CASSLIRNSGNTIYF.

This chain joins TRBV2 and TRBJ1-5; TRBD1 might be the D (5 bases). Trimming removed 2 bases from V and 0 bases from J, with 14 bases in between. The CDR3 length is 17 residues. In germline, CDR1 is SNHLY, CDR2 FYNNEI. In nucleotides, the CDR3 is TGTGCCAGCAGTGAAAGGGGTGGGGACCCTAGCAATCAGCCCCAGCATTTT. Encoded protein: CASSERGGDPSNQPQHF.

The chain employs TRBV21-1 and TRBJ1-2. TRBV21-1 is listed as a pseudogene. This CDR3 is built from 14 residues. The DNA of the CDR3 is TGTGCCAGCAGCAAAAGGGGAGGTTCCTATGGCTACACCTTC. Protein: CASSKRGGSYGYTF.